These 14 T cell receptor beta chains came from one sample sequenced in a study of T cell responses to AZD1222 COVID-19 vaccine. TCRdb's table, derived via immunoSEQ multiplex PCR, lists solely in-frame clones and lacks some. Seen here are about 84,000 clones, around nine tenths observed once, and the top ten hold approximately 1.5%. The source was peripheral blood, collected on day 0 of AZD1222 vaccination. The receptor set was obtained from an adult in good health.

The rearrangement links TRBV2 to TRBJ2-1; 12 nucleotides agree with TRBD2. CDR1 is SNHLY, CDR2 FYNNEI, per germline. This CDR3 region has 16 residues. With 2 bases clipped from V and 7 bases from J, the junction kept 6 bases outside the gene matches. The chain's CDR3 is CASSEQGTSGRNEQFF. The DNA of the CDR3 is TGTGCCAGCAGTGAACAAGGGACTAGCGGGCGGAATGAGCAGTTCTTC. Full variable domain (remainder filled in from reference TRBV2 and TRBJ2-1): EPEVTQTPSHQVTQMGQEVILRCVPISNHLYFYWYRQILGQKVEFLVSFYNNEISEKSEIFDDQFSVERPDGSNFTLKIRSTKLEDSAMYFCASSEQGTSGRNEQFFGPGTRLTVL.

This chain links TRBV6-5 with TRBJ2-1, with 9 positions matching TRBD2. J was trimmed by 5 bases and V by 6 bases; bases with no gene match: 2. The CDR3 length is 13 residues. CDR1 is MNHEY, CDR2 SVGAGI, per germline. DNA of the CDR3: TGTGCCAGCAGGACTAGCGGTCACAATGAGCAGTTCTTC. This gives the protein CASRTSGHNEQFF.

CDR3: CASSERGDQPQHF. DNA for the CDR3: TGCGCCAGCAGTGAGAGGGGGGATCAGCCCCAGCATTTT. This sequence joins TRBV10-1 and TRBJ1-5, with D perhaps TRBD1 (6 bases). The CDR3 is made up of 13 amino acids. The germline CDR1 and CDR2 sequences are WNHNN and SYGVQD (reference sequence). Trimming left V 2 bases short and J 5 bases short, with 7 bases between.

This chain links TRBV7-3 with TRBJ2-7; no clear D. This CDR3 comprises 14 residues. The germline V and J ends were trimmed by 0 bases and 5 bases, with 11 bases remaining between them. Germline V lookup: CDR1 SGHTA, CDR2 FQGTGA. The CDR3 DNA reads TGTGCCAGCAGCTTAACCGCAAGTGGCGACGAGCAGTACTTC. This sequence encodes CASSLTASGDEQYF.

This rearrangement joins TRBV7-9 to TRBJ2-5; 7 bases map to TRBD2. Germline V CDR1 and CDR2: SEHNR, FQNEAQ (reference sequence). The CDR3 is 13 amino acids. J was trimmed by 5 bases and V by 7 bases; bases with no gene match: 7. CDR3 in amino acids: CASTETSSETQYF. CDR3 coding DNA: TGTGCCAGCACCGAGACTAGCAGCGAGACCCAGTACTTC.

The chain couples TRBV6-5 to TRBJ2-1; 11 positions match TRBD2. The CDR3 runs 15 residues. Per the germline V gene, CDR1 is MNHEY and CDR2 is SVGAGI. Losses at the gene ends were 6 bases for V and 2 bases for J; bases not matched to a gene: 3. This chain's CDR3 is CASRLLAGAYNEQFF. For the CDR3, the DNA is TGTGCCAGCAGGCTACTAGCGGGAGCCTACAATGAGCAGTTCTTC.

This chain connects TRBV5-1 to TRBJ1-2; D uncertain. Trimming removed 1 base from V and 3 bases from J, with 10 bases in between. The V gene's germline CDR1 is SGHRS and CDR2 YFSETQ. The length of the CDR3 is 14 residues. CDR3 sequence (DNA): TGCGCCAGCAGCTTGTCCGGAGTCGACTATGGCTACACCTTC. As protein: CASSLSGVDYGYTF.

CDR3 nucleotides: TGTGCTAGTGGGTTAACAGGGTATGGCTACACCTTC. This codes for CASGLTGYGYTF. V is TRBV12-5 and J is TRBJ1-2, with a possible D match to TRBD1 (6 bases). Germline V CDR1 and CDR2: LGHNT, FRNRAP. The V end lost 6 bases, the J end lost 5 bases, and 10 bases lay between the germline ends. The CDR3 covers 12 residues.

This sequence joins TRBV7-9 and TRBJ2-5, with a weak D call TRBD2 (5 bases). V lost 3 bases and J 5 bases, leaving 10 bases between the germline ends. The CDR3 spans 13 residues. Germline CDR1 reads SEHNR; CDR2 reads FQNEAQ (reference sequence). CDR3 protein: CASSFRGVETQYF. In DNA, the CDR3 is TGTGCCAGCAGCTTCCGGGGAGTTGAGACCCAGTACTTC.

The chain recombines TRBV30 with TRBJ1-1; no firm D call. This CDR3 comprises 14 residues. Between the trimmed V and J ends, which lost 4 bases and 0 bases, there was a span of 12 bases. Germline lookup yields CDR1 GTSNPN and CDR2 SVGIG (reference sequence). The chain's CDR3 is CAWNGQAMNTEAFF. Here the CDR3 DNA reads TGTGCCTGGAACGGGCAGGCCATGAACACTGAAGCTTTCTTT.

The V gene is TRBV18, the J gene TRBJ1-4; D is undetermined. In germline, CDR1 is KGHSH, CDR2 LQKENI. Trimming removed 0 bases at V and 7 bases at J, with 9 bases between. There are 14 residues in the CDR3. CDR3: CASSPPAQVEKLFF. CDR3 nucleotides: TGTGCCAGCTCACCACCAGCTCAGGTTGAAAAACTGTTTTTT.

The chain combines TRBV3-1 (or the pseudogene TRBV3-2) with TRBJ2-3; D is possibly TRBD1 (6 bases). The ends were cut back, 2 bases at V and 0 bases at J, with 15 bases in the middle. The CDR3 is 17 amino acids. Germline loops: CDR1 LGHDT, CDR2 YNNKEL (reference sequence). DNA of the CDR3: TGTGCCAGCAGCCAACGGGTACAGGGCTCTAGCACAGATACGCAGTATTTT. This sequence encodes CASSQRVQGSSTDTQYF.

Concerning this clone itself: At one end, the junction sequence differs from germline, possibly due to a read error. V gene TRBV6-2 or TRBV6-3 combines with J gene TRBJ2-1; possible D gene TRBD1, 6 bases. The CDR3 extends over 16 amino acids. The germline CDR1 and CDR2 sequences are MNHEY and SVGEGT. CDR3 residues: CASSDSRQVDLNEQFF. CDR3 bases: TGTGCCAGCAGTGACTCCAGACAGGTTGATCTCAATGAGCAGTTCTTC.

This chain links TRBV5-1 with TRBJ2-1; the D gene could be TRBD1 or TRBD2 (5 bases each). Germline CDR1 reads SGHRS; CDR2 reads YFSETQ. Trimming removed 0 bases from V and 0 bases from J, with 19 bases in between. The length of the CDR3 is 19 residues. CDR3 bases: TGCGCCAGCAGCTTGGTTACCATCGGGGACCCGAGCTCCTACAATGAGCAGTTCTTC. Translation: CASSLVTIGDPSSYNEQFF. Full variable domain (remainder filled in from reference TRBV5-1 and TRBJ2-1): KAGVTQTPRYLIKTRGQQVTLSCSPISGHRSVSWYQQTPGQGLQFLFEYFSETQRNKGNFPGRFSGRQFSNSRSEMNVSTLELGDSALYLCASSLVTIGDPSSYNEQFFGPGTRLTVL.